This entry lists 13 T cell receptor beta chains sequenced from one sample in a study of blood T cell repertoires in COVID-19. The repertoire was sequenced with immunoSEQ multiplex PCR; TCRdb's copy has only in-frame clones and lacks some. The sample holds 350,000 to 450,000 clones, more than 70% seen once. Sequenced: peripheral blood. The receptors here all came from a man aged 40-50 years with acute or convalescent COVID-19.

The chain joins TRBV7-9 to TRBJ1-4, with TRBD1 identical over 8 bases. The CDR3 is made up of 16 amino acids. CDR1 is SEHNR, CDR2 FQNEAQ, per germline (reference sequence). V was clipped by 6 bases and J by 5 bases; unmatched bases: 11. The CDR3 DNA sequence: TGTGCCAGCAGTCCCGCTTGGGGACAGGTGAATGAAAAACTGTTTTTT. Translation gives CASSPAWGQVNEKLFF.

The chain couples TRBV28 to TRBJ1-6; 8 bases map to TRBD1. The CDR3 is made up of 14 amino acids. V lost 11 bases to trimming and J lost 6 bases; unmatched junction nucleotides: 9. Per germline, CDR1 MDHEN and CDR2 SYDVKM. This chain's CDR3 is CALSQQGGNSPLHF. The CDR3, as DNA: TGTGCCCTGTCCCAACAGGGGGGTAATTCACCCCTCCACTTT.

DNA of the CDR3: TGTGCCAGCAGCCTATCTAACTATGGCTACACCTTC. Its protein product is CASSLSNYGYTF. The chain combines TRBV7-2 with TRBJ1-2; no clear D gene. Deletions cut 5 bases from V and 0 bases from J, with 4 bases between. This CDR3 contains 12 residues. Per germline, CDR1 SGHTA and CDR2 FQGNSA.

CDR3 sequence: CASTYQGSWNTEAFF. The CDR3 nucleotides are TGTGCCAGCACCTACCAGGGGAGCTGGAACACTGAAGCTTTCTTT. J is TRBJ1-1 and V is TRBV6-5; the D gene is possibly TRBD1 (6 bases). The CDR3 length is 15 residues. The V gene's germline CDR1 is MNHEY and CDR2 SVGAGI. Trimming left V 7 bases short and J 1 base short, with 16 bases between.

Worth noting for this clone: One junction end disagrees with the germline gene, perhaps due to a read error. The gene calls are TRBV13 and TRBJ2-1; TRBD1 agrees at 8 bases. Germline values: CDR1 PRHDT, CDR2 FYEKMQ (reference sequence). The CDR3 covers 14 residues. The CDR3 nucleotides are TGTGCCAGCAGCTTAAGGACAGGGTACACTGAGCAGTTCTTC. This translates into CASSLRTGYTEQFF.

V usage is TRBV28 and J usage is TRBJ2-2; a possible D gene is TRBD2 (5 bases). Trimming cost V 3 bases and J 5 bases, with 7 bases left between them. The CDR3 is made up of 13 amino acids. Germline V gene data show CDR1 as MDHEN and CDR2 as SYDVKM. As DNA, the CDR3 is TGTGCCAGCAGTTTCCGGGAAACCGGGGAGCTGTTTTTT. As protein: CASSFRETGELFF.

The rearrangement uses TRBV5-1 and TRBJ2-7; possible D gene TRBD2, 7 bases. Deletions cut 0 bases from V and 2 bases from J, with 12 bases between. The CDR3 has 15 amino acids. CDR1 is SGHRS, CDR2 YFSETQ, per germline. CDR3 amino acids: CASSLGRGPPYEQYF. The CDR3 nucleotides read TGCGCCAGCAGCTTGGGGCGGGGGCCCCCCTACGAGCAGTACTTC.

Concerning this clone: One end of the junction fails to match germline, which may point to a read error. The chain recombines TRBV6-4 with TRBJ1-5, with a tentative D call TRBD1 (5 bases). This CDR3 contains 14 residues. From germline, CDR1 is MRHNA and CDR2 SNTAGT. This chain's CDR3 is CARSAGGGGQPQHF. The CDR3 DNA reads TGTGCCCGCAGTGCGGGGGGGGGAGGGCAGCCCCAGCATTTT.

The chain uses TRBV5-6 and TRBJ1-1; the match to TRBD1 covers 8 bases. Trimming at V came to 2 bases and at J to 0 bases, leaving 0 bases not matched to a gene. This CDR3 has 14 amino acids. CDR1 SGHDT and CDR2 YYEEEE come from the germline V gene. The CDR3 protein is CASSLQGVNTEAFF. In DNA form, the CDR3 reads TGTGCCAGCAGCTTACAGGGGGTGAACACTGAAGCTTTCTTT.

The chain joins TRBV2 to TRBJ2-3; 9 bases map to TRBD1. Unmatched junction bases numbered 20, after V lost 7 bases and J lost 0 bases. The germline V gene has CDR1 SNHLY and CDR2 FYNNEI. The CDR3 extends over 20 amino acids. For the CDR3, the DNA is TGTGCCAGCAAAATTCGGACAGGGGCCGGCTGGGCAACTAGCACAGATACGCAGTATTTT. Translation gives CASKIRTGAGWATSTDTQYF.

CDR3 sequence reads: CASSDRVGGEQFF. CDR3 nucleotide sequence: TGTGCCAGCAGCGACAGGGTAGGCGGTGAGCAGTTCTTC. The rearrangement links TRBV6-5 to TRBJ2-1; 7 positions agree with TRBD1. V lost 6 bases, J lost 9 bases, and 8 bases stayed unmatched. This CDR3 spans 13 amino acids. From germline, CDR1 is MNHEY and CDR2 SVGAGI.

J is TRBJ1-2 and V is TRBV9; the D is unclear. The CDR3 has 16 amino acids. Trimming took 3 bases from V and 0 from J, leaving 15 bases between them. The V gene's germline CDR1 is SGDLS and CDR2 YYNGEE. The CDR3 DNA sequence: TGTGCCAGCAGCGAGCTAGGTCGAGATGCTAACTATGGCTACACCTTC. Protein sequence: CASSELGRDANYGYTF.

The J gene is TRBJ2-6, the V gene TRBV6-2 or TRBV6-3, with D perhaps matching TRBD2 (7 bases). The CDR3 totals 16 residues. From germline, CDR1 is MNHEY and CDR2 SVGEGT. Trimming stripped 1 base from V and 4 bases from J, with 11 bases between. The CDR3 loop is CASSYWGGSGANVLTF. In DNA form, the CDR3 reads TGTGCCAGCAGTTACTGGGGGGGCTCCGGGGCCAACGTCCTGACTTTC.